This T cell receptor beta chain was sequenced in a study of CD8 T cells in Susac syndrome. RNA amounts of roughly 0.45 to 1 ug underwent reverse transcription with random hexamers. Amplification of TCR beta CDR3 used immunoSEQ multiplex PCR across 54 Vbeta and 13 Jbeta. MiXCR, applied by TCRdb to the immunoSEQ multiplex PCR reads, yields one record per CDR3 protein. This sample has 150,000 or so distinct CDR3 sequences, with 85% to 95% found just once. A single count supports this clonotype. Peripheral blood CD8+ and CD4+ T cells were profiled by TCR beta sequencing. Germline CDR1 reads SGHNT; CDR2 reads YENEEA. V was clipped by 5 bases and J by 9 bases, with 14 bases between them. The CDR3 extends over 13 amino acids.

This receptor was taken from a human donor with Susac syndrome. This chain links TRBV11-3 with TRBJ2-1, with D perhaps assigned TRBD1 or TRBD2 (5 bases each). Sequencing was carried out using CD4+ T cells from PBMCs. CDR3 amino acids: CASSMSGDAEQFF. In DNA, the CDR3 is TGTGCCAGCAGCATGAGTGGGGACGCTGAGCAGTTCTTC.